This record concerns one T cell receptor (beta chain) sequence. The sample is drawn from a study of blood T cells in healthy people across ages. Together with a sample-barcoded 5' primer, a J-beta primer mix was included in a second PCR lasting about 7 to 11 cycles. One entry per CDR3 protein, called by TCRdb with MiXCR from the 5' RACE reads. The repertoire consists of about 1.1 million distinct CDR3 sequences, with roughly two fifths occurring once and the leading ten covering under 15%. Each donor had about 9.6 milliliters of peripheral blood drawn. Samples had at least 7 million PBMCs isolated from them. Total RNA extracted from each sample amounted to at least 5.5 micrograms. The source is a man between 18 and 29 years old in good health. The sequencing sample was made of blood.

This chain's CDR3 is CASRNHYEQFF. CDR3 coding DNA: TGTGCCAGCAGAAACCACTACGAGCAGTTCTTC. The chain carries TRBV6-2 or TRBV6-3 and TRBJ2-1, with D unresolved. CDR1 MNHEY and CDR2 SVGEGT come from the germline V gene. CDR3 size: 11 residues. The V and J ends lost 6 bases and 10 bases respectively, with 10 bases between them.